These T cell receptor beta chains were read from a single sample in a study of early T cells in non-severe SARS-CoV-2 infection. One entry per CDR3 protein, called by TCRdb with MiXCR from the 5' RACE reads. The sample holds nearly 60,000 distinct CDR3 sequences, over 9.5% seen once. The sequenced sample was whole blood. Receptors originate from an adult who was a healthcare worker with PCR-confirmed SARS-CoV-2 infection or an uninfected control (not recorded which). The CDR3 runs from the conserved cysteine through the conserved F or W. The D gene is left open where the match is weak. The size field is filled for only some rows; it gives once, few, many or a size class.

>TRBJ2-7|TRBV27|-|-
TGTGCCACACGTTTTTGGGGCGAGCAGTACTTC
CATRFWGEQYF
>TRBJ2-7|TRBV12-3/TRBV12-4|-|-
TGTGCCAGCAGTTTAGCCCCCTACGAGCAGTACTTC
CASSLAPYEQYF
>TRBJ2-2|TRBV7-6|-|many
TGTGCCAGCACCCCAGTTAGGGTCCGGACCGGGGAGCTGTTTTTT
CASTPVRVRTGELFF
>TRBJ2-2|TRBV10-3|-|-
TGTGCCATCAGTGTTGACAGGCTGGGACCGAACACCGGGGAGCTGTTTTTT
CAISVDRLGPNTGELFF
>TRBJ1-5|TRBV19|-|few
TGTGCCAGTAGTATGGGGGGTAATTCGCGACAGCCCCAGCATTTT
CASSMGGNSRQPQHF
>TRBJ2-1|TRBV29-1|TRBD2|-
TGCAGCGACCGGACTAGCGGGGGGGCAGGGAATGAGCAGTTCTTC
CSDRTSGGAGNEQFF
>TRBJ1-5|TRBV28|-|many
TGTGCCAGCAGCCCGGAGGGGACACAGCATTTT
CASSPEGTQHF
>TRBJ2-1|TRBV11-3|-|many
TGTGCCAGCAGCTTATACGGGGGTCCAGACAATGAGCAGTTCTTC
CASSLYGGPDNEQFF
>TRBJ1-5|TRBV20-1|-|few
TGCAGTGCCTACCCCGGGGGGCGTAGCAATCAGCCCCAGCATTTT
CSAYPGGRSNQPQHF
>TRBJ2-3|TRBV6-5|-|many
TGTGCCAGCAGTTTCTCCCCGGGGGCGGGAGCAGATACGCAGTATTTT
CASSFSPGAGADTQYF
>TRBJ1-5|TRBV10-3|-|-
TGTGCCATCAGCTTCAAGGGGGATCAGCCCCAGCATTTT
CAISFKGDQPQHF
>TRBJ2-1|TRBV28|-|-
TGTGCCAGCAGTTTGAGGGGCGGGGCTGGGGACAATGAGCAGTTCTTC
CASSLRGGAGDNEQFF
>TRBJ2-4|TRBV19|-|few
TGTGCCAGTAGTATTGAGGTGGGAGTGGAAAACATTCAGTACTTC
CASSIEVGVENIQYF
>TRBJ2-6|TRBV19|-|many
TGTGCCAGTAGTATAGTTGGTCGGGGAACTGGGGCCAACGTCCTGACTTTC
CASSIVGRGTGANVLTF
>TRBJ2-2|TRBV28|-|many
TGTGCCAGCAGTCTCCTGCTACAAGGCACCGGGGAGCTGTTTTTT
CASSLLLQGTGELFF
>TRBJ1-1|TRBV29-1|-|-
TGCAGCGTCAGGGTCTCCGACACTGAAGCTTTCTTT
CSVRVSDTEAFF
>TRBJ1-5|TRBV12-3/TRBV12-4|-|many
TGTGCCAGCGCGGTCCACTCGGGGCCCCAGCATTTT
CASAVHSGPQHF
>TRBJ1-2|TRBV12-3/TRBV12-4|-|-
TGTGCCAGCAGTCCCTCTTCTCAGGGGATCCGCGGCTACACCTTC
CASSPSSQGIRGYTF
>TRBJ2-1|TRBV18|-|-
TGTGCCAGCTCACGAACAGGCTACGAGCAGTTCTTC
CASSRTGYEQFF
>TRBJ2-1|TRBV11-3|-|many
TGTGCCAGCAGCCTGCAGGGGATTGCCTACAATGAGCAGTTCTTC
CASSLQGIAYNEQFF
>TRBJ2-1|TRBV20-1|-|few
TGCAGTGCGGAACAGTGGGACGAGCAGTTCTTC
CSAEQWDEQFF
>TRBJ1-1|TRBV5-1|-|few
TGCGCCAGCAGCAAGGATGTCGTCTCTGAAGCTTTCTTT
CASSKDVVSEAFF
>TRBJ1-4|TRBV4-1|TRBD1|-
TGCGCCAGCAGCCAAGTACAGGGGTCTAATGAAAAACTGTTTTTT
CASSQVQGSNEKLFF
>TRBJ2-7|TRBV27|TRBD2|many
TGTGCCAGCAGTATAGCGGGAGGTGGGGACTACGAGCAGTACTTC
CASSIAGGGDYEQYF
>TRBJ1-1|TRBV10-1|-|few
TGCGCCAGCAGTGAGTCGGCAGGGAAAGGGACTGAAGCTTTCTTT
CASSESAGKGTEAFF
>TRBJ2-7|TRBV7-9|TRBD1|few
TGTGCCAGCAGCCACGTACAGGGGGGTTCGGACGAGCAGTACTTC
CASSHVQGGSDEQYF
>TRBJ2-1|TRBV3-1|-|-
TGTGCCAGCAGCCAAGTTTCGGGGTTTGGGGAGCAGTTCTTC
CASSQVSGFGEQFF
>TRBJ2-6|TRBV29-1|TRBD1|few
TGCAGCGTTGTAGGGGGCTCGCGTGGGGCCAACGTCCTGACTTTC
CSVVGGSRGANVLTF
>TRBJ2-7|TRBV11-2|-|many
TGTGCCAGCAGCTTAGTACGTGGTGGACCTTCCTACGAGCAGTACTTC
CASSLVRGGPSYEQYF
>TRBJ1-1|TRBV6-6|-|-
TGTGCCAGCAGTTACTCAATGCAGGGCGGCACTGAAGCTTTCTTT
CASSYSMQGGTEAFF
>TRBJ2-7|TRBV25-1|TRBD2|-
TGTGCCAGCAGAAGAAGCGGGGGTAGGTCCTACGAGCAGTACTTC
CASRRSGGRSYEQYF
>TRBJ2-7|TRBV27|-|few
TGTGCCAGCAGTTGGGGTCCCAGTTTGTCCTACGAGCAGTACTTC
CASSWGPSLSYEQYF
>TRBJ2-3|TRBV27|TRBD2|few
TGTGCCAGCAGTTTAGGGACTAGCGGGAGCGCAGATACGCAGTATTTT
CASSLGTSGSADTQYF
>TRBJ2-5|TRBV28|-|many
TGTGCCAGCAGTTCCACCGGGACGAGAAAAGAGACCCAGTACTTC
CASSSTGTRKETQYF
>TRBJ2-5|TRBV12-3/TRBV12-4|-|many
TGTGCCAGCAGTCCGCCGGGACCCAGGGCCCAGTACTTC
CASSPPGPRAQYF
>TRBJ1-1|TRBV5-1|-|many
TGCGCCAGCAGCTTGGATACAACTCGGAACACTGAAGCTTTCTTT
CASSLDTTRNTEAFF
>TRBJ2-3|TRBV12-3/TRBV12-4|-|many
TGTGCCAGCAGTTTAGCGGGCACAGATACGCAGTATTTT
CASSLAGTDTQYF
>TRBJ2-5|TRBV6-5|-|-
TGTGCCAGCAGCAATCCCGGGAGTCGAGAAGAGACCCAGTACTTC
CASSNPGSREETQYF
>TRBJ2-1|TRBV2|-|few
TGTGCCAGCAGCCATCGGACCGATCCCAATGAGCAGTTCTTC
CASSHRTDPNEQFF
>TRBJ1-6|TRBV6-4|TRBD1|many
TGTGCCAGCAGTGAAAACAGGGGGCTCGGTTCACCCCTCCACTTT
CASSENRGLGSPLHF
>TRBJ2-5|TRBV7-9|TRBD2|-
TGTGCCAGCAGCGGGGGGACTAGCGGGAGAGAGACCCAGTACTTC
CASSGGTSGRETQYF
>TRBJ2-7|TRBV6-2/TRBV6-3|TRBD2|few
TGTGCCAGCAGTTCCTGGACTAGCGACTCCTACGAGCAGTACTTC
CASSSWTSDSYEQYF
>TRBJ1-1|TRBV7-8|-|-
TGTGCCAGCAGCTTAGAGGGGGGCCGGAACACTGAAGCTTTCTTT
CASSLEGGRNTEAFF
>TRBJ1-5|TRBV18|-|many
TGTGCCAGCTCACCGGTGCAGGGATCCTCCTATAGCAATCAGCCCCAGCATTTT
CASSPVQGSSYSNQPQHF
>TRBJ2-7|TRBV5-1|TRBD1|many
TGCGCCAGCAGCTTGGACGGGACAGCGACCTACGAGCAGTACTTC
CASSLDGTATYEQYF
>TRBJ2-1|TRBV18|-|many
TGTGCCAGCTCACCACAGGGAGTGAGTAAGTCCAAATACAATGAGCAGTTCTTC
CASSPQGVSKSKYNEQFF
>TRBJ2-7|TRBV20-1|TRBD2|-
TGCAGTGCTAGCCCCGGGACTAGCGGGATCTACGAGCAGTACTTC
CSASPGTSGIYEQYF
>TRBJ2-7|TRBV19|-|-
TGTGCCAGTAGCCAGACAGTTGCTATTGAGGAGCAGTACTTC
CASSQTVAIEEQYF
>TRBJ1-1|TRBV4-1|-|few
TGCGCCAGCAGCCAAGCCTCTTGGGACAACACTGAAGCTTTCTTT
CASSQASWDNTEAFF
>TRBJ2-7|TRBV28|-|few
TGTGCCAGCGGCGGCTCCCTACCCTCCTACGAGCAGTACTTC
CASGGSLPSYEQYF
>TRBJ2-5|TRBV18|-|few
TGTGCCAGCTCCCCCACAATAATGACAGAAGAGACCCAGTACTTC
CASSPTIMTEETQYF
>TRBJ2-7|TRBV20-1|TRBD1|few
TGCAGTGCTCCGACAGGGGTCGGGGGCGAGCAGTACTTC
CSAPTGVGGEQYF
>TRBJ2-7|TRBV9|-|-
TGTGCCAGCAGCCCTCGGGGACAAACGTCCTACGAGCAGTACTTC
CASSPRGQTSYEQYF
>TRBJ1-4|TRBV28|-|many
TGTGCCAGCAGTCTCGGAACAGGGCCCCTTAATGAAAAACTGTTTTTT
CASSLGTGPLNEKLFF
>TRBJ1-1|TRBV20-1|-|many
TGCAGTGCCCGGGAAGGGACTGAAGCTTTCTTT
CSAREGTEAFF
>TRBJ1-5|TRBV28|TRBD1|many
TGTGCCAGCAGCCCTAGGACAGGGTTTGGTCAGCCCCAGCATTTT
CASSPRTGFGQPQHF
>TRBJ1-4|TRBV9|TRBD1|many
TGTGCCAGCAGCGGGGGGGACAGGCCAACTAATGAAAAACTGTTTTTT
CASSGGDRPTNEKLFF
>TRBJ1-1|TRBV20-1|TRBD1|few
TGCAGTGCTAGCGGGGGACAGCCGAACACTGAAGCTTTCTTT
CSASGGQPNTEAFF
>TRBJ1-6|TRBV20-1|-|-
TGCAGTGCTAGAGTCCTGGGGCAGCGTAATTCACCCCTCCACTTT
CSARVLGQRNSPLHF